This is a list of T cell receptor beta chains from one sample in a study of cytomegalovirus exposure and HLA in healthy donors. The repertoire was sequenced with immunoSEQ multiplex PCR; TCRdb's copy has only in-frame clones and lacks some. The table includes around 180,000 clones, around 88% detected once. The sequenced sample was PBMCs. These receptors were taken from a woman between 18 and 29 years old in good health and CMV-seronegative. Both conserved end residues are part of each CDR3. The D gene is left open where the match is weak. Clone size appears in some rows only: once, few, many, or a class for an expanded clone.

abundance	v_gene	d_gene	j_gene	CDR3nt	CDR3aa
NA	TRBV19	TRBD2	TRBJ2-7	TGTGCCAGTAGTCGGACTAGCGGGACTTACGAGCAGTACTTC	CASSRTSGTYEQYF
NA	TRBV7-3	NA	TRBJ2-7	TGTGCCAGCAGCTTAATGGCGGGGTACGAGCAGTACTTC	CASSLMAGYEQYF
NA	TRBV7-9	NA	TRBJ1-4	TGTGCCAGCAGCTTAGCCGGCGGTGAAAAACTGTTTTTT	CASSLAGGEKLFF
NA	TRBV5-6	NA	TRBJ1-2	TGTGCCAGCAGCGACTACCCCGGAGGTGGGTATGGCTACACCTTC	CASSDYPGGGYGYTF
NA	TRBV11-2	TRBD2	TRBJ2-7	TGTGCCAGCAGCTTAGGTAGACTAGCGGGATACTACGAGCAGTACTTC	CASSLGRLAGYYEQYF
NA	TRBV7-8	TRBD1	TRBJ1-1	TGTGCCAGCAATAAGGGACAGGGGGTCACTGAAGCTTTCTTT	CASNKGQGVTEAFF
few	TRBV15	NA	TRBJ1-2	TGTGCCACCAGCAGTGGACAGAACTATGGCTACACCTTC	CATSSGQNYGYTF
NA	TRBV19	TRBD1	TRBJ1-6	TGTGCCAGTAGTATCGGGGACAGAGATAATTCACCCCTCCACTTT	CASSIGDRDNSPLHF
NA	TRBV10-2	TRBD1	TRBJ1-1	TGCGCCAGCAGTGAGTCACAGGGGACCACTGAAGCTTTCTTT	CASSESQGTTEAFF
NA	TRBV6-5	NA	TRBJ2-3	TGTGCCAGCAGGCGGGGACTGAATAATCAGTATTTT	CASRRGLNNQYF
NA	TRBV7-9	NA	TRBJ2-7	TGTGCCAGCACCGCCGAACCGCCGGGGGACCCGTACGAGCAGTACTTC	CASTAEPPGDPYEQYF
NA	TRBV28	NA	TRBJ2-7	TGTGCCAGCAGTCCTGCTACCCCAGGGGTAGGGGCCTACGAGCAGTACTTC	CASSPATPGVGAYEQYF
few	TRBV30	TRBD2	TRBJ2-1	TGTGCCTGGAGTGGTGGGACTAGCGGAACCTACAATGAGCAGTTCTTC	CAWSGGTSGTYNEQFF
NA	TRBV6-4	NA	TRBJ2-7	TGTGCCAGCAGTGACTCAGGAGGGCTAGCGCAGTACTTC	CASSDSGGLAQYF
NA	TRBV4-1	TRBD1	TRBJ2-7	TGCGCCAGCAGCCTCCAGCAGGGGGCCCCCTACGAGCAGTACTTC	CASSLQQGAPYEQYF
NA	TRBV7-2	NA	TRBJ1-5	TGTGCCAGCAGCTTAGGGCCGGGGAGGGGTAGCAATCAGCCCCAGCATTTT	CASSLGPGRGSNQPQHF
once	TRBV5-8	NA	TRBJ2-7	TGTGCCAGCAGCTTGAGCAGGAAGAGCTCCTACGAGCAGTACTTC	CASSLSRKSSYEQYF
NA	TRBV29-1	NA	TRBJ1-1	TGCAGCGTTGAAGATTTAGCCCTCGAGAGGTTGGGCACTGAAGCTTTCTTT	CSVEDLALERLGTEAFF
NA	TRBV13	NA	TRBJ1-1	TGTGCCCAGCGAACGGGGAACACTGAAGCTTTCTTT	CAQRTGNTEAFF
NA	TRBV27	NA	TRBJ2-7	TGTGCCAGCAGTTTGACAGGTCACCATGGGGGTAGGACGTCCTACGAGCAGTACTTC	CASSLTGHHGGRTSYEQYF
NA	TRBV13	TRBD2	TRBJ2-1	TGTGCCAGCAGCTTAAGGACTAGCGGTGCCCTCCCCTACAATGAGCAGTTCTTC	CASSLRTSGALPYNEQFF
NA	TRBV19	NA	TRBJ2-1	TGTGCCAGTAGTAAACCGGGACTTCCCTCCAATGAGCAGTTCTTC	CASSKPGLPSNEQFF
NA	TRBV10-2	TRBD2	TRBJ2-1	TGCGCCAGCAGAAGGACTAGCGGATCTTACAATGAGCAGTTCTTC	CASRRTSGSYNEQFF
NA	TRBV9	NA	TRBJ2-1	TGTGCCAGCAGCAGAGAATCCTTCTACAATGAGCAGTTCTTC	CASSRESFYNEQFF
NA	TRBV9	TRBD2	TRBJ2-2	TGTGCCAGCAGCGTAGACGGGAGGCACACCGGGGAGCTGTTTTTT	CASSVDGRHTGELFF
NA	TRBV7-9	NA	TRBJ2-3	TGTGCCAGCAGCCCCGCGGGCAGATTGAGCACAGATACGCAGTATTTT	CASSPAGRLSTDTQYF
NA	TRBV7-6	TRBD2	TRBJ2-7	TGTGCCAGCAGCTTAGTTGGCGGGGGGGCCATGGACGAGCAGTACTTC	CASSLVGGGAMDEQYF
NA	TRBV30	TRBD2	TRBJ2-1	TGTGCCTGGAGTGGGGGACTAGCGGAATACAATGAGCAGTTCTTC	CAWSGGLAEYNEQFF
NA	TRBV5-6	TRBD2	TRBJ2-7	TGTGCCAGCAGCTTGGTAGCGGGAGTGATAAGCGAGCAGTACTTC	CASSLVAGVISEQYF
NA	TRBV5-4	NA	TRBJ1-5	TGTGCCAGCAGCTTGGGGGGGCGAAGGGAGCAGCCCCAGCATTTT	CASSLGGRREQPQHF
NA	TRBV2	TRBD1	TRBJ2-7	TGTGCCAGCAGTCCGGACAGGGTGGGTTACGAGCAGTACTTC	CASSPDRVGYEQYF
NA	TRBV11-2	TRBD1	TRBJ1-2	TGTGCCAGCAGCTTAGCAAACAGGGGTCTAGGCTATGGCTACACCTTC	CASSLANRGLGYGYTF
NA	TRBV14	TRBD2	TRBJ2-7	TGTGCCAGCAGAGGAGCGGGAGGCTCCTACGAGCAGTACTTC	CASRGAGGSYEQYF
few	TRBV11-2	NA	TRBJ1-3	TGTGCCAGCAGCTCCCAGGCCACTGGAAACACCATATATTTT	CASSSQATGNTIYF
NA	TRBV4-2	TRBD2	TRBJ2-3	TGTGCCAGCAGCCAAACGGCGGGAGGGCCGGATACGCAGTATTTT	CASSQTAGGPDTQYF
NA	TRBV12-5	NA	TRBJ2-7	TGTGCTAGTGGTTTGGACTTCCACGAATCCTACGAGCAGTACTTC	CASGLDFHESYEQYF
once	TRBV27	TRBD1	TRBJ1-5	TGTGCCAGCAGTTTCTCCGCGACAGGGGTGTATAGCAATCAGCCCCAGCATTTT	CASSFSATGVYSNQPQHF
NA	TRBV6-5	TRBD1	TRBJ2-2	TGTGCCAGCAGGCGGACAGGGGAAGACACCGGGGAGCTGTTTTTT	CASRRTGEDTGELFF
once	TRBV6-5	NA	TRBJ1-1	TGTGCCACGAGCCTCGTGGGGGCGAACACTGAAGCTTTCTTT	CATSLVGANTEAFF
NA	TRBV27	TRBD1	TRBJ1-2	TGTGCCAGCAGTATACAGGGGGGATATGGCTACACCTTC	CASSIQGGYGYTF